A selection of T cell receptor beta chains follows, all from one sample in a study of T-cell memory formation after mild COVID-19. TCRdb independently ran MiXCR on the 5' RACE reads; one entry per CDR3 protein. The data hold 190,000 or so distinct CDR3 sequences, with about 21% observed a single time. What was sequenced was PBMCs or a T cell subset sorted from them (not recorded which). The receptors were sampled from an adult woman who had mild COVID-19 (a few samples of this study predate the infection). Cell type and time point are not known. Each CDR3 is given with its conserved first and last residue. Fields, in order: V gene, CDR3 protein.

>TRBV3-1
CASSQDRTGESYNEQFF
>TRBV24-1
CATSEAYGVAGNEQFF
>TRBV2
CASSRLAGTTDTQYF
>TRBV7-9
CASSLQGNYEQYF
>TRBV7-6
CASSSTGLVETQYF
>TRBV12-3/TRBV12-4
CASSLAEGWTTGELFF
>TRBV4-3
CASSQGLAPTYEQYF
>TRBV5-1
CASSRDGTSGATDTQYF
>TRBV11-3
CASGTSSGANVLTF
>TRBV9
CASSVEAGGNEQFF
>TRBV19
CASTSRLARAYNEQFF
>TRBV6-5
CASSFSVAYEQYF
>TRBV7-6
CASSWRGGGDEQFF
>TRBV7-9
CASSKGTNYGYTF
>TRBV15
CATLPGPPDGQPQHF
>TRBV4-3
CASSFSGEKYEQYF
>TRBV11-2
CASVERGGLDDTGELFF
>TRBV19
CASSPVWTANEQYF
>TRBV7-7
CASSPDSSSYNEQFF
>TRBV12-3/TRBV12-4
CASSLAPGGRDQPQHF
>TRBV2
CCLGPSSTDTQYF
>TRBV5-5
CASSLVAGGRETQYF
>TRBV12-5
CASGFQVASGRGGTGELFF
>TRBV5-1
CASSLDVAGATRGQFF
>TRBV7-6
CASSEAGNYGYTF
>TRBV27
CASSGCDRACEQYF
>TRBV20-1
CSAHFSGRAASTDTQYF